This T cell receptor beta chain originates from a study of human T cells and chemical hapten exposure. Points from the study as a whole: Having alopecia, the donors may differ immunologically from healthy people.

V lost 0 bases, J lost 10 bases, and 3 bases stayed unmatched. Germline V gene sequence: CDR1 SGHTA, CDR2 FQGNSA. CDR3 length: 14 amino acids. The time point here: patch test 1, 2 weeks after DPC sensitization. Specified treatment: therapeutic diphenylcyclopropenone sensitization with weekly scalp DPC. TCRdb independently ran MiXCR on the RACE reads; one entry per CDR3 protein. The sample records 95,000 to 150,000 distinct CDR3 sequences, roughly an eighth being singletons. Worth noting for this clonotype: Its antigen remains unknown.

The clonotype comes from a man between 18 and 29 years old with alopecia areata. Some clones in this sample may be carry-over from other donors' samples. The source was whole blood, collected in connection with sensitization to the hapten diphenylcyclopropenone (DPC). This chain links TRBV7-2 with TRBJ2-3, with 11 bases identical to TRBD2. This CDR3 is CASSLASSGGAQYF. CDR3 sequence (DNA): TGTGCCAGCAGCTTAGCGAGTAGCGGGGGGGCGCAGTATTTT.